This is a list of T cell receptor beta chains from one sample in a study of vaccination effects on CD4 cells after COVID-19. These receptors have no identified antigens. Generated by immunoSEQ multiplex PCR, the TCRdb table keeps only in-frame clones and is missing some. The data contain approximately 76,000 clones, more than 60% of them singletons. The input for sequencing was CD4+ T cells from PBMCs cultured with SARS-CoV-2 spike peptides, taken before COVID-19 vaccination. These receptor sequences come from a human donor who received a COVID-19 vaccine. CDR3s include the opening cysteine and the closing phenylalanine or tryptophan. A D gene is named only where the DNA matches it firmly.

V: TRBV28
J: TRBJ1-6
D: NA
DNA: TGTGCCAGCATCACCGCGGGGAGGGGGAATTCACCCCTCCACTTT
CDR3: CASITAGRGNSPLHF

V: TRBV6-1
J: TRBJ1-5
D: NA
DNA: TGTGCCAGCAGTGACCTATATAGCAATCAGCCCCAGCATTTT
CDR3: CASSDLYSNQPQHF

V: TRBV3-1/TRBV3-2
J: TRBJ1-2
D: NA
DNA: TGTGCCAGCAGCCGGAAAACAGATTATGGCTACACCTTC
CDR3: CASSRKTDYGYTF

V: TRBV6-5
J: TRBJ1-5
D: NA
DNA: TGTGCCAGCAGTTCGCTAAGGGGCGGCGGGGGGCAGCCCCAGCATTTT
CDR3: CASSSLRGGGGQPQHF

V: TRBV30
J: TRBJ1-5
D: NA
DNA: TGTGCCTGGAGTGGGAGGAGCAACAATCAGCCCCAGCATTTT
CDR3: CAWSGRSNNQPQHF

V: TRBV5-4
J: TRBJ2-5
D: NA
DNA: TGTGCCAGCAGCCCCAATCGGGGGTCGTTGGGTCCAGAGACCCAGTACTTC
CDR3: CASSPNRGSLGPETQYF

V: TRBV5-6
J: TRBJ1-6
D: NA
DNA: TGTGCCAGCAGCGCCCGGGACATAGGGAATTCACCCCTCCACTTT
CDR3: CASSARDIGNSPLHF

V: TRBV20-1
J: TRBJ1-2
D: NA
DNA: TGCAGTGCTAGTTTCCAGAACTATGGCTACACCTTC
CDR3: CSASFQNYGYTF

V: TRBV24-1
J: TRBJ2-2
D: NA
DNA: TGTGCCACCAGTGACCTGACAGGACCAACGAACACCGGGGAGCTGTTTTTT
CDR3: CATSDLTGPTNTGELFF

V: TRBV2
J: TRBJ2-5
D: NA
DNA: TGTGCCAGCAGTGATAGGTTTGCGGAGACCCAGTACTTC
CDR3: CASSDRFAETQYF

V: TRBV7-3
J: TRBJ2-3
D: TRBD1
DNA: TGTGCCAGCAGCTTAGGACAGGGCGCGACAGATACGCAGTATTTT
CDR3: CASSLGQGATDTQYF

V: TRBV3-1/TRBV3-2
J: TRBJ1-5
D: NA
DNA: TGTGCCAGCAGCCCTACATGGAAGGATCAGCCCCAGCATTTT
CDR3: CASSPTWKDQPQHF

V: TRBV2
J: TRBJ1-1
D: TRBD1
DNA: TGTGCCAGCAGAGCTTTCGGGACAGGGAGGTCTGAAGCTTTCTTT
CDR3: CASRAFGTGRSEAFF

V: TRBV25-1
J: TRBJ1-3
D: NA
DNA: TGTGCCAGCGAGACTCCTGGAAACACCATATATTTT
CDR3: CASETPGNTIYF

V: TRBV2
J: TRBJ1-5
D: NA
DNA: TGTGCCAGCAGTTCGCCCCGGGGACCCCAGAATCAGCCCCAGCATTTT
CDR3: CASSSPRGPQNQPQHF

V: TRBV5-4
J: TRBJ2-1
D: NA
DNA: TGTGCCAGCAGCTCGACTTCCTACAATGAGCAGTTCTTC
CDR3: CASSSTSYNEQFF